This TCR beta chain was sequenced for a study of tumour-infiltrating T cells in Burkitt lymphoma. Study at large: Patients covered every epidemiological subtype of Burkitt lymphoma. Productive clonality predicted overall and progression-free survival. Study results and limitations: Many Burkitt lymphoma patients shared several public clonotypes.

Germline values: CDR1 LNHDA, CDR2 SQIVND (reference sequence). This CDR3 is built from 14 residues. Trimming took 6 bases from V and 3 from J, leaving 15 bases between them. Assay used: immunoSEQ multiplex PCR; TCRdb lists only in-frame clones, some missing. The table shows under 2,500 clones, with roughly 15% occurring only once. In this sample, this clone turned up a few times. Its antigen is still unknown. V and J are TRBV19 and TRBJ2-7; maybe TRBD1 (5 bases). The receptor was isolated from a human donor with Burkitt lymphoma. Sequenced: tumor tissue. DNA of the CDR3: TGTGCCAGTAGGAAGACAGTGACCAGCTACGAGCAGTACTTC. Protein sequence: CASRKTVTSYEQYF. Complete variable domain (other parts from reference TRBV19 and TRBJ2-7): DGGITQSPKYLFRKEGQNVTLSCEQNLNHDAMYWYRQDPGQGLRLIYYSQIVNDFQKGDIAEGYSVSREKKESFPLTVTSAQKNPTAFYLCASRKTVTSYEQYFGPGTRLTVT.